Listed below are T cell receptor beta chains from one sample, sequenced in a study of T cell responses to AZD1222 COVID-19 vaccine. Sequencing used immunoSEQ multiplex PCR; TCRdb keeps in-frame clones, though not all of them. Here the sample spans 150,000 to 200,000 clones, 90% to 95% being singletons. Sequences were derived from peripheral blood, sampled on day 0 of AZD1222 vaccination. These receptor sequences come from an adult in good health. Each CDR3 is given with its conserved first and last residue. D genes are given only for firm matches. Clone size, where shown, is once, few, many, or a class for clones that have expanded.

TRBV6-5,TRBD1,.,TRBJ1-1,CASFEDRGTEAFF,TGTGCCAGCTTTGAGGACAGGGGCACTGAAGCTTTCTTT
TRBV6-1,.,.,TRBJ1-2,CASSEGAINYGYTF,TGTGCCAGCAGTGAAGGGGCTATTAACTATGGCTACACCTTC
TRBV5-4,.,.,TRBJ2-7,CASSPGQNYEQYF,TGTGCCAGCAGCCCGGGACAAAACTACGAGCAGTACTTC
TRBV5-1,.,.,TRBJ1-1,CASSPGETEAFF,TGCGCCAGCAGCCCGGGGGAAACTGAAGCTTTCTTT
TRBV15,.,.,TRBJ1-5,CATSRDPGGVRNQPQHF,TGTGCCACCAGCAGAGATCCCGGCGGGGTACGCAATCAGCCCCAGCATTTT
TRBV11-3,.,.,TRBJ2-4,CATIRGERNIQYF,TGTGCCACCATAAGGGGGGAGAGAAACATTCAGTACTTC
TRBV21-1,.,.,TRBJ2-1,CASSQRVERLAGGSCPQGWIF,TGTGCCAGCAGCCAAAGGGTTGAAAGGCTAGCGGGAGGGAGTTGCCCCCAGGGGTGGATCTTC
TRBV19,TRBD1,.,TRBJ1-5,CASNGDAGTALNQPQHF,TGTGCCAGTAACGGGGACGCCGGGACAGCACTGAATCAGCCCCAGCATTTT
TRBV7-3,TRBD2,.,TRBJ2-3,CASSGGLARDTQYF,TGTGCCAGCAGCGGAGGACTAGCTAGGGATACGCAGTATTTT
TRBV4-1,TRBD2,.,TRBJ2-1,CASSRGTSGRLYNEQFF,TGCGCCAGCAGCCGAGGGACTAGCGGGAGACTCTACAATGAGCAGTTCTTC
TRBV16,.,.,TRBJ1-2,CASSQSRAADGYTF,TGTGCCAGCAGCCAATCTCGGGCAGCGGATGGCTACACCTTC
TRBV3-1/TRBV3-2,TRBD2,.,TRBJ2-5,CASSQGNLAGGETQYF,TGTGCCAGCAGCCAAGGCAACCTAGCGGGAGGAGAGACCCAGTACTTC
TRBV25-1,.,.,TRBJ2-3,CASSRGSDGLYSTDTQYF,TGTGCCAGCAGTAGAGGATCTGACGGCTTGTATAGCACAGATACGCAGTATTTT
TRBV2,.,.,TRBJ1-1,CASSREIKNTEAFF,TGTGCCAGCAGTCGAGAGATCAAGAACACTGAAGCTTTCTTT
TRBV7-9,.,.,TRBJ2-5,CASSLIGGQETQYF,TGTGCCAGCAGCTTAATAGGAGGGCAAGAGACCCAGTACTTC
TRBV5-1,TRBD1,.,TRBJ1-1,CASSPGQTVAEAFF,TGCGCCAGCAGCCCGGGACAGACGGTCGCAGAAGCTTTCTTT
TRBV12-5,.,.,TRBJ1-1,CASGLSGAQSTEAFF,TGTGCTAGTGGTTTATCGGGGGCGCAAAGCACTGAAGCTTTCTTT
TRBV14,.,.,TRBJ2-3,CASSQVGGSNSDTQYF,TGTGCCAGCAGCCAAGTGGGGGGAAGTAACTCAGATACGCAGTATTTT
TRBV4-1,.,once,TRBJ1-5,CASSQAVGSNQPQHF,TGCGCCAGCAGCCAAGCGGTGGGAAGCAATCAGCCCCAGCATTTT
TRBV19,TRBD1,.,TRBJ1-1,CASTLRQGLEAFF,TGTGCCAGTACTCTAAGACAGGGCCTAGAAGCTTTCTTT
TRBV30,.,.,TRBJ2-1,CAWLQGSSYNEQFF,TGTGCCTGGTTACAGGGCTCTTCCTACAATGAGCAGTTCTTC
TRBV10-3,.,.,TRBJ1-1,CAINTGPANTEAFF,TGTGCCATCAATACAGGGCCAGCTAACACTGAAGCTTTCTTT
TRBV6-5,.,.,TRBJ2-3,CASSRRGTDTQYF,TGTGCCAGCAGTCGGCGCGGCACAGATACGCAGTATTTT
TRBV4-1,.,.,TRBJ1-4,CASSPGTRGKLFF,TGCGCCAGCAGCCCTGGGACACGTGGAAAACTGTTTTTT
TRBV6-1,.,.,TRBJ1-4,CASSGAATNEKLFF,TGTGCCAGCAGTGGAGCCGCAACTAATGAAAAACTGTTTTTT
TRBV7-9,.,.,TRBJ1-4,CASSLGGTTNEKLFF,TGTGCCAGCAGCTTGGGCGGGACAACTAATGAAAAACTGTTTTTT
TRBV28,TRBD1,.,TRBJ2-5,CASSFHLGGQGATILQKETQYF,TGTGCCAGCAGTTTTCACCTAGGGGGACAGGGGGCGACGATACTACAGAAAGAGACCCAGTACTTC
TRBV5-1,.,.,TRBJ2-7,CASTQGSEQYF,TGCGCCAGCACACAGGGTTCCGAGCAGTACTTC
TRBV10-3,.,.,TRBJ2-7,CAISGDAPYEQYF,TGTGCCATCAGTGGAGATGCTCCTTACGAGCAGTACTTC
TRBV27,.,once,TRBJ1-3,CASSLKGSNTIYF,TGTGCCAGCAGTTTAAAGGGATCAAACACCATATATTTT
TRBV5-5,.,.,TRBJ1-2,CASSLAAAQPYGYTF,TGTGCCAGCAGCTTGGCGGCAGCTCAGCCCTATGGCTACACCTTC
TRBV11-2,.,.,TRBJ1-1,CASSGVGTEAFF,TGTGCCAGCAGCGGGGTCGGCACTGAAGCTTTCTTT